These 13 T cell receptor beta chains were sequenced from one sample in a study of T-cell memory formation after mild COVID-19. From the 5' RACE reads, TCRdb called clonotypes with MiXCR, one entry per CDR3 protein. The table lists about 430,000 distinct CDR3 sequences, roughly 26% of them singletons, with around 9% in the top ten. Sample: PBMCs or a T cell subset sorted from them (not recorded which). The source of these receptors is an adult woman who had mild COVID-19 (a few samples of this study predate the infection). Cell type and time point are not known.

This chain uses TRBV6-1 with TRBJ1-1, with 9 positions matching TRBD1. V gave up 6 bases and J gave up 6 bases; unmatched junction bases: 8. CDR3 size: 14 residues. Germline values: CDR1 MNHNS, CDR2 SASEGT. CDR3 DNA sequence: TGTGCCAGCAGGGGGGCTGGACAGGGGCCTGAAGCTTTCTTT. Translation gives CASRGAGQGPEAFF.

The chain is built from TRBV5-6 and TRBJ2-7; D is undetermined. Trimming removed 0 bases from V and 2 bases from J, with 9 bases in between. Germline loops: CDR1 SGHDT, CDR2 YYEEEE. This CDR3 region has 14 residues. The CDR3 DNA sequence: TGTGCCAGCAGCTTGGAGCTGAGCACCTACGAGCAGTACTTC. It is translated as CASSLELSTYEQYF.

The chain uses TRBV3-1 and TRBJ2-3, with D unclear. Trimming stripped 4 bases from V and 2 bases from J, with 10 bases between. Germline loops: CDR1 LGHDT, CDR2 YNNKEL (reference sequence). This CDR3 contains 14 residues. For the CDR3, the DNA is TGTGCCAGCAGCCCCGTCTATGCCACAGATACGCAGTATTTT. Its protein is CASSPVYATDTQYF.

This clonotype occurred a few times. V gene TRBV18 combines with J gene TRBJ2-5, with D perhaps TRBD2 (6 bases). Trimming left V 0 bases short and J 4 bases short, with 9 bases between. Germline loops: CDR1 KGHSH, CDR2 LQKENI. This CDR3 is 14 amino acids long. As DNA, the CDR3 is TGTGCCAGCTCACCACCGGCTAGCGTAGAGACCCAGTACTTC. This sequence encodes CASSPPASVETQYF.

This clonotype was seen a few times. The V and J genes are TRBV20-1 and TRBJ2-3; D is possibly TRBD2 (6 bases). Trimming shortened V by 4 bases and J by 1 base, and 9 bases separated the two germline ends. The CDR3 totals 13 residues. The germline gives CDR1 DFQATT, CDR2 SNEGSKA (reference sequence). CDR3 loop: CSATPGGTDTQYF. DNA for the CDR3: TGCAGTGCTACCCCGGGAGGCACAGATACGCAGTATTTT.

This rearrangement joins TRBV7-2 to TRBJ2-3, with a weak D call TRBD2 (5 bases). CDR1 SGHTA and CDR2 FQGNSA come from the germline V gene. The CDR3 totals 12 residues. The V gene lost 1 base and the J gene lost 10 bases, with 9 bases spanning the gap. Here the CDR3 reads CASSLDGRAQYF. CDR3 bases: TGTGCCAGCAGCTTAGATGGGAGAGCGCAGTATTTT.

This clonotype appeared a few times. The chain has TRBV11-2 and TRBJ2-2; D is unclear. CDR3 length equals 15 residues. V was trimmed by 3 bases and J by 4 bases, leaving 12 bases between them. The germline gives CDR1 SGHAT, CDR2 FQNNGV. The CDR3, as DNA: TGTGCCAGCAGCTTCGGCACGGCGGTCACCGGGGAGCTGTTTTTT. Its protein is CASSFGTAVTGELFF.

V and J are TRBV19 and TRBJ2-7; 7 positions match TRBD1. The CDR3 has 13 amino acids. Trimming cost V 8 bases and J 4 bases; bases outside gene matches: 8. Germline CDR1 reads LNHDA; CDR2 reads SQIVND (reference sequence). In DNA form, the CDR3 reads TGTGCCAGTGGACCCGGGACAGCATACGAGCAGTACTTC. It translates to CASGPGTAYEQYF.

Remarks on this clonotype: A read error may account for a junction end that differs from germline. This chain uses TRBV7-7 with TRBJ2-1, with 11 positions matching TRBD2. The CDR3 extends over 15 amino acids. CDR1 SSHAT and CDR2 FNYEAQ come from the germline V gene (reference sequence). The CDR3 is CASSPSSGRINEQFF. CDR3 sequence (DNA): TGTGCTAGCAGCCCCTCTAGCGGGAGGATCAATGAGCAGTTCTTC. The full variable domain, with the rest looked up from reference TRBV7-7 and TRBJ2-1, is GAGVSQSPRYKVTKRGQDVTLRCDPISSHATLYWYQQALGQGPEFLTYFNYEAQPDKSGLPSDRFSAERPEGSISTLTIQRTEQRDSAMYRCASSPSSGRINEQFFGPGTRLTVL.

In nucleotides, the CDR3 is TGTGCCAGCAGTGAGCGACGTAGGGGGGGAGAGACCCAGTACTTC. Protein: CASSERRRGGETQYF. The gene calls are TRBV25-1 and TRBJ2-5; D is possibly TRBD2 (7 bases). V dropped 3 bases and J dropped 4 bases, with 15 bases sitting between them. This CDR3 region has 15 residues. Looked up from germline, CDR1 is MGHDK and CDR2 is SYGVNS.

The chain joins TRBV15 to TRBJ2-5; D not resolved. V dropped 2 bases and J dropped 5 bases, with 9 bases sitting between them. Germline V lookup: CDR1 LNHNV, CDR2 YYDKDF (reference sequence). This CDR3 spans 13 amino acids. This CDR3 is CATSRPSIETQYF. The CDR3 DNA reads TGTGCCACCAGCAGACCGTCGATCGAGACCCAGTACTTC.

V usage is TRBV9 and J usage is TRBJ2-1; no firm D call. The germline gives CDR1 SGDLS, CDR2 YYNGEE. With 5 bases removed from V and 3 bases from J, the gap between germline ends came to 12 bases. CDR3 size: 14 residues. CDR3 sequence: CASSMSSRYNEQFF. CDR3 DNA sequence: TGTGCCAGCAGTATGAGTAGTCGCTACAATGAGCAGTTCTTC.

In this sample, this clonotype turned up a few times. The chain recombines TRBV5-1 with TRBJ2-5; D tentatively reads TRBD1 or TRBD2 (5 bases each). Trimming stripped 4 bases from V and 5 bases from J, with 15 bases between. This CDR3 has 14 amino acids. Germline CDR1 SGHRS, CDR2 YFSETQ. CDR3 residues: CASSPEGRRETQYF. In DNA, the CDR3 is TGCGCCAGCAGCCCCGAGGGACGAAGGGAGACCCAGTACTTC. Variable domain in full (rest from reference TRBV5-1 and TRBJ2-5): KAGVTQTPRYLIKTRGQQVTLSCSPISGHRSVSWYQQTPGQGLQFLFEYFSETQRNKGNFPGRFSGRQFSNSRSEMNVSTLELGDSALYLCASSPEGRRETQYFGPGTRLLVL.